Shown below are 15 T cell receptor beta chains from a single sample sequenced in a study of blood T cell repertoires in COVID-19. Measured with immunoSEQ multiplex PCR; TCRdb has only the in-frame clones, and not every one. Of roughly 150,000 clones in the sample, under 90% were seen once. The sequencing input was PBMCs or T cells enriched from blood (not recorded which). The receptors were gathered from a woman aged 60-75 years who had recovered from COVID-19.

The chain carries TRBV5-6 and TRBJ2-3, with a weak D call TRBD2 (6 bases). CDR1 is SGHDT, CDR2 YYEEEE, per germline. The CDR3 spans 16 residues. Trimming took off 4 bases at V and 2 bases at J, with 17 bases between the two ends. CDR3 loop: CASSLSTRLVTDTQYF. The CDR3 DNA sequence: TGTGCCAGCAGCCTCTCGACTAGGCTGGTCACAGATACGCAGTATTTT.

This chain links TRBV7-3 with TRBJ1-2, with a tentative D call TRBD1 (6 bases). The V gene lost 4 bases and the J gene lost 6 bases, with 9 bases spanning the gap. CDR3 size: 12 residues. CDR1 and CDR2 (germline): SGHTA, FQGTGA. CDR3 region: CASSSRTDGYTF. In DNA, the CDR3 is TGTGCCAGCAGCTCGAGGACAGATGGCTACACCTTC.

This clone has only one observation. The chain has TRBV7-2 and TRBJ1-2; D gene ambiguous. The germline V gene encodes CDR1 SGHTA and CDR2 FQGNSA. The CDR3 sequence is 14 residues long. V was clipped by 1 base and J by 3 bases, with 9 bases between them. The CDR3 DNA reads TGTGCCAGCAGCTTAGATTACAATTACTATGGCTACACCTTC. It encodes CASSLDYNYYGYTF. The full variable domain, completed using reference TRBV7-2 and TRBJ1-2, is GAGVSQSPSNKVTEKGKDVELRCDPISGHTALYWYRQSLGQGLEFLIYFQGNSAPDKSGLPSDRFSAERTGGSVSTLTIQRTQQEDSAVYLCASSLDYNYYGYTFGSGTRLTVV.

The CDR3 bases are TGTGCCAGCAGTTACGGGGACAGAGCCTACGAGCAGTACTTC. It encodes CASSYGDRAYEQYF. The chain carries TRBV6-5 and TRBJ2-7; 7 nucleotides line up with TRBD1. The CDR3 is 14 residues long. The J segment lost 2 bases and the V segment lost 2 bases, leaving 3 bases of the junction unmatched. The germline V gene encodes CDR1 MNHEY and CDR2 SVGAGI.

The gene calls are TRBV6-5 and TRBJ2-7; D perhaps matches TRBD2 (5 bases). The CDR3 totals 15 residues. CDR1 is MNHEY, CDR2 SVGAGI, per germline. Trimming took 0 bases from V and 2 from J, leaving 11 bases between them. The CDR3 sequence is CASSYSMEVAYEQYF. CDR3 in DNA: TGTGCCAGCAGTTACTCGATGGAGGTGGCCTACGAGCAGTACTTC.

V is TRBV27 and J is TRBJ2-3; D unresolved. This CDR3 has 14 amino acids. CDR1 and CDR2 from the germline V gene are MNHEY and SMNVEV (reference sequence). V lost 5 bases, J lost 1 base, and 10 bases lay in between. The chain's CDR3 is CASSRLYGTDTQYF. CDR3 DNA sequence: TGTGCCAGCAGTCGACTGTATGGCACAGATACGCAGTATTTT.

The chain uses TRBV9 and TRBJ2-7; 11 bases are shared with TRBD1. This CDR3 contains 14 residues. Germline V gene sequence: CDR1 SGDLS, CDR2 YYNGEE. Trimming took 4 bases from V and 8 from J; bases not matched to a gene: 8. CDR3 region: CASSPRTGGAKQYF. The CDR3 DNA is TGTGCCAGCAGCCCTAGGACAGGGGGCGCGAAGCAGTACTTC. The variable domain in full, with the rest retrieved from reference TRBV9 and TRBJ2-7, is DSGVTQTPKHLITATGQRVTLRCSPRSGDLSVYWYQQSLDQGLQFLIQYYNGEERAKGNILERFSAQQFPDLHSELNLSSLELGDSALYFCASSPRTGGAKQYFGPGTRLTVT.

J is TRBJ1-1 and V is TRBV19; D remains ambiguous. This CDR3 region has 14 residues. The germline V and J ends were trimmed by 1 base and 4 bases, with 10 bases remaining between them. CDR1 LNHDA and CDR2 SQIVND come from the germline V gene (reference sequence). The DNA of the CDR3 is TGTGCCAGTAGTATAGTGGAGGGTGGCACTGAAGCTTTCTTT. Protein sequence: CASSIVEGGTEAFF.

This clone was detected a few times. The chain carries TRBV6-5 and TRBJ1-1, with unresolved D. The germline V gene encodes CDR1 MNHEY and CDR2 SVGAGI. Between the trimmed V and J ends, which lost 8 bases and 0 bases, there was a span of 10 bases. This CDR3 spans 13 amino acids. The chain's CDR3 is CASARFMNTEAFF. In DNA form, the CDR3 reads TGTGCCAGCGCCAGGTTTATGAACACTGAAGCTTTCTTT.

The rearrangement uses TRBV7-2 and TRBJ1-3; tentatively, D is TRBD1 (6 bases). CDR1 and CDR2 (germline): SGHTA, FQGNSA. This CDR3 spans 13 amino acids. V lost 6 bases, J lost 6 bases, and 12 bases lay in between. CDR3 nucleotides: TGTGCCAGCAGTATGACAGGCCAAAACACCATATATTTT. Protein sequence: CASSMTGQNTIYF.

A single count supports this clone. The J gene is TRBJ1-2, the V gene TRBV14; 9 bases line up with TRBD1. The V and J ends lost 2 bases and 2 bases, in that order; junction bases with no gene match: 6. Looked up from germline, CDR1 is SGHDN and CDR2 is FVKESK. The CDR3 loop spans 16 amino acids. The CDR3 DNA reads TGTGCCAGCAGCCAACTTGGTACAGGGGGCAACTATGGCTACACCTTC. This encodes CASSQLGTGGNYGYTF.

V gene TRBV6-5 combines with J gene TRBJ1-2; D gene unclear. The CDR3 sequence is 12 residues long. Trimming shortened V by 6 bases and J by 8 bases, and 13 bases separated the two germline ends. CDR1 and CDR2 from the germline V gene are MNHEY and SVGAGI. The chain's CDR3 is CASSPGRTGYTF. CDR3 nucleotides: TGTGCCAGCAGCCCCGGGAGGACCGGCTACACCTTC.

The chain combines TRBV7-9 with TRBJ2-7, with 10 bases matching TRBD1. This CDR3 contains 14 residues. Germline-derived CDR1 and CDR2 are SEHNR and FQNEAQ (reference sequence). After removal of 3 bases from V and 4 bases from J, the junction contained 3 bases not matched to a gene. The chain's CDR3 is CASSFGTGAYEQYF. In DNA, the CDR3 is TGTGCCAGCAGCTTCGGGACAGGGGCGTACGAGCAGTACTTC.

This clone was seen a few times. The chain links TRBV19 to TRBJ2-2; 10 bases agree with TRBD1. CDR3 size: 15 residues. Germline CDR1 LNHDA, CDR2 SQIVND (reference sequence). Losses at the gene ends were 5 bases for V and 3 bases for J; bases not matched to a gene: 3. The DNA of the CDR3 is TGTGCCAGTAGTGTGGGACAGGGGTACACCGGGGAGCTGTTTTTT. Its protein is CASSVGQGYTGELFF.

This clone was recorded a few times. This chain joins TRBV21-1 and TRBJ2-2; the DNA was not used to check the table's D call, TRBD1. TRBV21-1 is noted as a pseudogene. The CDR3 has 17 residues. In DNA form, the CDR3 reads TGTGCCAGCAGCATGGACCCGGGACAGGGGGAGGGCGGGGAGCTGTTTTTT. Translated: CASSMDPGQGEGGELFF.